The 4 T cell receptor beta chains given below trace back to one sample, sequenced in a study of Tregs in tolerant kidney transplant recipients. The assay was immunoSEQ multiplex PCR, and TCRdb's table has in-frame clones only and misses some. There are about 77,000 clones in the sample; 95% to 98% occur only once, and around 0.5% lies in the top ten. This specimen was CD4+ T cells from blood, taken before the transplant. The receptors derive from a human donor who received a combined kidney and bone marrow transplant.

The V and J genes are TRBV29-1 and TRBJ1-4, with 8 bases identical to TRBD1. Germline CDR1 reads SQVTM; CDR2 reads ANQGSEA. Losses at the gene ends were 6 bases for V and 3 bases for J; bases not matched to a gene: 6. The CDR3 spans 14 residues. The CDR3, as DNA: TGCAGCGTAGGACAGGGTACGGCTAATGAAAAACTGTTTTTT. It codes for CSVGQGTANEKLFF. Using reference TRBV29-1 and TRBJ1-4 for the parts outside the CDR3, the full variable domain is SAVISQKPSRDICQRGTSLTIQCQVDSQVTMMFWYRQQPGQSLTLIATANQGSEATYESGFVIDKFPISRPNLTFSTLTVSNMSPEDSSIYLCSVGQGTANEKLFFGSGTQLSVL.

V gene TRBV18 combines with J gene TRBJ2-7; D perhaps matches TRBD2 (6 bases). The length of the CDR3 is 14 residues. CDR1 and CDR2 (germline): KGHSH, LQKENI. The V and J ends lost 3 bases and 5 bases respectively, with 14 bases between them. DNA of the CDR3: TGTGCCAGCTCACCTGAGGCGGGATGGCACGAGCAGTACTTC. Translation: CASSPEAGWHEQYF.

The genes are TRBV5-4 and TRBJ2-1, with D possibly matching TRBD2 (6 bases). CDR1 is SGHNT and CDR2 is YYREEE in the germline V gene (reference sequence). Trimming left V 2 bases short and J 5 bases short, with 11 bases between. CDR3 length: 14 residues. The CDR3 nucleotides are TGTGCCAGCAGCTTCCGGACTATCCACAATGAGCAGTTCTTC. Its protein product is CASSFRTIHNEQFF.

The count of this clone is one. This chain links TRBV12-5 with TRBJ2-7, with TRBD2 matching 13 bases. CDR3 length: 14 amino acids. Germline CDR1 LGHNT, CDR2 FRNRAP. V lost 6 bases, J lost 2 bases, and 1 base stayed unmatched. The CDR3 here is CASGGTSGTYEQYF. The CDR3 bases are TGTGCTAGTGGGGGGACTAGCGGGACCTACGAGCAGTACTTC. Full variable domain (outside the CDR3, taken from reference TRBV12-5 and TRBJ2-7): DARVTQTPRHKVTEMGQEVTMRCQPILGHNTVFWYRQTMMQGLELLAYFRNRAPLDDSGMPKDRFSAEMPDATLATLKIQPSEPRDSAVYFCASGGTSGTYEQYFGPGTRLTVT.